The clone carrying this TCR beta chain was found a few times. Its cognate antigen is unknown. This sample was included in a study of identical twins. Study conclusions and caveats: Twin pairs' shared out-of-frame alpha sequences were enriched in low generation probability.

Using its own MiXCR run on the 5' RACE reads, TCRdb lists one record per CDR3 protein. The repertoire has 700,000 or so distinct CDR3 sequences, about 20% of them found once; the top ten carry about 4.3%. Germline V gene data show CDR1 as DFQATT and CDR2 as SNEGSKA (reference sequence). Trimming took off 6 bases at V and 3 bases at J, with 18 bases between the two ends. CDR3 size: 14 residues. The sample was also reused in another study, on T cells expressing NK-cell markers.

The sequence was collected from a young woman in good health. The chain joins TRBV20-1 to TRBJ2-7; D may correspond to TRBD1 or TRBD2 (5 bases each). The sequencing input was PBMCs. The CDR3 DNA reads TGCAGTGCATCGTCCGGGACCCACAGCTACGAGCAGTACTTC. Its translation: CSASSGTHSYEQYF.